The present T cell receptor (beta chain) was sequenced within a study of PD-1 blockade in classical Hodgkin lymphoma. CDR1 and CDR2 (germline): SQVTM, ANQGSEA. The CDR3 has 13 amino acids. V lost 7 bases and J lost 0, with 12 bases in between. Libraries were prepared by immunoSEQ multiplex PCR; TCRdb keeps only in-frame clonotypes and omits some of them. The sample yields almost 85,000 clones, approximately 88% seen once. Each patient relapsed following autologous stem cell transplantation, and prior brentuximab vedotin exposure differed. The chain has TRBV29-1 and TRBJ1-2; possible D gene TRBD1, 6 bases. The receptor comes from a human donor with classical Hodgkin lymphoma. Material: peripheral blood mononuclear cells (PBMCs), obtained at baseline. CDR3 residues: CSAAQGSNYGYTF. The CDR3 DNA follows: TGCAGCGCCGCACAGGGCTCTAACTATGGCTACACCTTC.